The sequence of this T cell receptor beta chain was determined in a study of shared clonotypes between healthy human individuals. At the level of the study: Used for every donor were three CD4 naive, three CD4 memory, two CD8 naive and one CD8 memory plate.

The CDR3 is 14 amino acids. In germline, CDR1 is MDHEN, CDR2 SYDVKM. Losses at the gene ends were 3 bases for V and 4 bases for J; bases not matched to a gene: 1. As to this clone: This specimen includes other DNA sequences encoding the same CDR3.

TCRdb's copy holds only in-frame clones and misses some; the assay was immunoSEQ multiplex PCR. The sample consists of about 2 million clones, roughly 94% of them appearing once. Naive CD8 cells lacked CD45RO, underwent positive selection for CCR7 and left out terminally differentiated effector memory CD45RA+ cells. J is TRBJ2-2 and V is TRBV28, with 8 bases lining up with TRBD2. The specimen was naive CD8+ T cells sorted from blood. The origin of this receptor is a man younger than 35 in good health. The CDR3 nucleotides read TGTGCCAGCAGTTTGGCGGGGGGCACCGGGGAGCTGTTTTTT. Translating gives CASSLAGGTGELFF.